Each of the 17 T cell receptor beta chains below was sequenced from the same sample in a study of identical twins. Each CDR3 protein gets one entry after TCRdb re-called the 5' RACE reads with MiXCR. The sample carries 550,000 to 700,000 distinct CDR3 sequences, around a tenth recorded once. The sample was also linked to a second study, of yellow fever vaccine responses in identical twins.

The specimen was PBMCs. Every receptor here comes from a woman aged 18-30 years in good health.

This clonotype was seen more than once but under ten times. V gene TRBV21-1 combines with J gene TRBJ2-7; the table's D call, TRBD1, was not checked against the DNA. TRBV21-1 is given as a pseudogene. This CDR3 comprises 15 residues. The CDR3: CASSKLNPQGNEQYF. The CDR3 region has the DNA TGTGCCAGCAGCAAACTTAACCCGCAGGGTAACGAGCAGTACTTC.

Only a few counts were recorded for this clonotype. J is TRBJ1-6 and V is TRBV5-1; D perhaps matches TRBD1 (6 bases). V dropped 4 bases and J dropped 4 bases, with 15 bases sitting between them. The CDR3 has 16 residues. The germline gives CDR1 SGHRS, CDR2 YFSETQ. As DNA, the CDR3 is TGCGCCAGCAGCATCCGGGACATCTCTTATAATTCACCCCTCCACTTT. Translated, it gives CASSIRDISYNSPLHF.

The chain is built from TRBV5-1 and TRBJ2-7, with a weak D call TRBD1 (5 bases). The CDR3 is made up of 14 amino acids. Deletions cut 0 bases from V and 2 bases from J, with 9 bases between. Per germline, CDR1 SGHRS and CDR2 YFSETQ. The CDR3 nucleotides are TGCGCCAGCAGCTTGGAGGACACTACCTACGAGCAGTACTTC. Its protein is CASSLEDTTYEQYF.

This clonotype showed up just a few times. The gene calls are TRBV24-1 and TRBJ2-2; 9 nucleotides align to TRBD1. Germline CDR1 KGHDR, CDR2 SFDVKD. The CDR3 sequence is 16 residues long. V dropped 2 bases and J dropped 2; count of bases not matched to a gene: 2. The CDR3 protein is CATSDWDRANTGELFF. CDR3 bases: TGTGCCACCAGTGATTGGGACAGGGCCAACACCGGGGAGCTGTTTTTT.

This clonotype was detected only a few times. The V call is TRBV20-1, the J call TRBJ2-1; weak D call: TRBD1 (5 bases). CDR3 size: 13 residues. CDR1 and CDR2 (germline): DFQATT, SNEGSKA (reference sequence). Here the CDR3 reads CSPQAGSYNEQFF. The CDR3 DNA follows: TGCAGCCCTCAGGCAGGGTCCTACAATGAGCAGTTCTTC.

The genes are TRBV10-1 and TRBJ2-7, with unresolved D. The germline V gene has CDR1 WNHNN and CDR2 SYGVQD (reference sequence). V was trimmed by 2 bases and J by 0 bases, leaving 8 bases between them. This CDR3 is 14 amino acids long. This CDR3 is CASSEGRFSYEQYF. The CDR3 nucleotides read TGCGCCAGCAGTGAGGGCAGATTCTCCTACGAGCAGTACTTC.

The chain links TRBV20-1 to TRBJ1-2, with D perhaps matching TRBD1 (5 bases). Per germline, CDR1 DFQATT and CDR2 SNEGSKA (reference sequence). V gave up 3 bases and J gave up 0 bases, with 14 bases separating them. CDR3 length: 15 residues. CDR3 nucleotides: TGCAGTGCTAGGGCCCGACAGAGGCCTAACTATGGCTACACCTTC. This sequence encodes CSARARQRPNYGYTF.

This clonotype was recorded many times. The gene calls are TRBV20-1 and TRBJ1-2; unclear D gene. CDR1 and CDR2 from the germline V gene are DFQATT and SNEGSKA (reference sequence). The CDR3 length is 15 residues. Trimming removed 6 bases from V and 1 base from J, with 18 bases in between. The CDR3 DNA sequence: TGCAGTGCCCTCTATTCGGACGGTGATAACTATGGCTACACCTTC. As protein: CSALYSDGDNYGYTF.

This clonotype was seen more than once but under ten times. This rearrangement joins TRBV20-1 to TRBJ2-2; D might be TRBD2 (5 bases). CDR3 length: 13 residues. Trimming cost V 3 bases and J 4 bases, with 9 bases left between them. Per germline, CDR1 DFQATT and CDR2 SNEGSKA (reference sequence). In DNA, the CDR3 is TGCAGTGCTAGGTCTCGGGGCACCGGGGAGCTGTTTTTT. As protein: CSARSRGTGELFF.

In its sample, this clonotype was seen a few times. The V gene is TRBV5-1, the J gene TRBJ2-5, with a tentative D call TRBD1 (6 bases). The V and J ends lost 2 bases and 5 bases respectively, with 16 bases between them. The CDR3 spans 15 residues. Per germline, CDR1 SGHRS and CDR2 YFSETQ. Written as DNA, the CDR3 is TGCGCCAGCAGCTTTACAGTACAGGGTTCCGAGACCCAGTACTTC. Translating it yields CASSFTVQGSETQYF.

This chain uses TRBV27 with TRBJ2-1, with D perhaps TRBD1 (6 bases). The V and J ends lost 2 bases and 2 bases respectively, with 10 bases between them. This CDR3 comprises 15 residues. The germline V gene encodes CDR1 MNHEY and CDR2 SMNVEV (reference sequence). The CDR3 loop reads CASSLKGDPYNEQFF. The CDR3 DNA reads as TGTGCCAGCAGTTTAAAGGGGGACCCCTACAATGAGCAGTTCTTC.

This clonotype was counted between two and nine times. The chain is built from TRBV18 and TRBJ2-7; D gene unclear. This CDR3 contains 13 residues. V was pared by 3 bases and J by 1 base, with 7 bases between. CDR1 and CDR2 from the germline V gene are KGHSH and LQKENI. The DNA for the CDR3 is TGTGCCAGCTCACCCATCGGATCCTACGAGCAGTACTTC. Translated, it gives CASSPIGSYEQYF. The complete variable domain, with remaining parts taken from reference TRBV18 and TRBJ2-7, reads NAGVMQNPRHLVRRRGQEARLRCSPMKGHSHVYWYRQLPEEGLKFMVYLQKENIIDESGMPKERFSAEFPKEGPSILRIQQVVRGDSAAYFCASSPIGSYEQYFGPGTRLTVT.

This clonotype was observed a few times. The gene calls are TRBV28 and TRBJ2-7; D is ambiguous. V lost 3 bases and J 0 bases, leaving 9 bases between the germline ends. This CDR3 has 14 amino acids. Germline loops: CDR1 MDHEN, CDR2 SYDVKM. The CDR3 is CASSLWQTSYEQYF. The CDR3 coding sequence is TGTGCCAGCAGTTTGTGGCAGACCTCCTACGAGCAGTACTTC.

The V and J genes are TRBV13 and TRBJ1-4, with D tentatively TRBD1 (6 bases). The germline V and J ends were trimmed by 3 bases and 7 bases, with 15 bases remaining between them. Germline V gene sequence: CDR1 PRHDT, CDR2 FYEKMQ (reference sequence). The CDR3 runs to 15 residues. CDR3 bases: TGTGCCAGCAGCTTTAGGACAGCCGGGGTTGAAAAACTGTTTTTT. Translating it yields CASSFRTAGVEKLFF.

The chain has TRBV5-7 and TRBJ2-3; D not certain. TRBV5-7 is an ORF; its function is uncertain. Trimming stripped 4 bases from V and 2 bases from J, with 8 bases between. The CDR3 covers 13 residues. CDR3 sequence reads: CASSLNTTDTQYF. DNA for the CDR3: TGTGCCAGCAGCCTAAATACCACAGATACGCAGTATTTT.

J is TRBJ2-1 and V is TRBV11-1; D may correspond to TRBD1 or TRBD2 (7 bases each). CDR3 length: 14 residues. The V end lost 7 bases, the J end lost 2 bases, and 12 bases lay between the germline ends. Per germline, CDR1 SGHAT and CDR2 FQDESV (reference sequence). This chain's CDR3 is CASKGAGAYNEQFF. In DNA, the CDR3 is TGTGCCAGCAAGGGGGCGGGGGCCTACAATGAGCAGTTCTTC.

At least ten counts were recorded for this clonotype. The chain joins TRBV7-2 to TRBJ2-3, with 12 bases that match TRBD2. The V gene end was trimmed by 6 bases and the J gene end by 7 bases; junction bases not matched to a gene: 5. The CDR3 extends over 14 amino acids. Per the germline V gene, CDR1 is SGHTA and CDR2 is FQGNSA. The CDR3 reads CASRETSGRHTQYF. The CDR3 DNA is TGTGCCAGCAGGGAAACTAGCGGGAGGCATACGCAGTATTTT.